The source of this TCR beta chain is a study of identical twins (dated by TCRdb to about 2016). Concerning the study at large: TCR alpha and beta repertoires from monozygotic twins, unrelated adults of various ages and cord blood were deep-sequenced to test whether fetal clonotypes persist. To rule out contamination, replicate twin experiments were performed at different times with different library preparation protocols.

Including cysteine and phenylalanine, the CDR3 has 15 amino acids. The only DNA kept is the CDR3, 45 bases in frame from the first base. CDR1 and CDR2, per the germline V gene, are MNHEY and SVGAGI. Trimming removed 2 bases from V and 0 bases from J, leaving 8 bases between the germline ends. The library was obtained by 5' RACE. Sequenced using an Illumina HiSeq 2000. Template switching added a universal primer binding site, and the final cDNA carried a unique molecular identifier that allowed TCR cDNA molecules to be counted accurately. Specific primers in the conserved constant-segment region were used to synthesize first-strand cDNA for TCR alpha and beta chains. To control for contamination, each cDNA library was double barcoded with a SMART-Mk sample barcode plus Illumina barcodes. Two successive PCR steps introduced TruSeq adapter sequences along with Illumina sample barcodes. The TCR alpha and beta cDNA libraries were sequenced on the Illumina HiSeq platform using custom primers. The original methods were these. Raw reads were processed with MiGEC to extract unique molecular identifiers, and MiXCR was used to determine CDR3 positions. For each individual, recombination models were inferred using an EM algorithm with the repgenHMM and IGoR tools. Shared clonotype analysis was performed with the tcR package in R, normalizing sharing by the product of cloneset sizes. To study raw recombination without the effects of thymic and clonal selection, out-of-frame nonproductive sequences were analyzed. The public reads were reanalyzed by TCRdb: fastp trimming at Q25, MiXCR alignment, in-frame beta chains only. Every entry covers one CDR3 protein and lists the most common genes and DNA from its rows. The V and J calls here are based on TCRdb, not the publication. The sample contains 1,800,000 or so distinct CDR3 sequences, around 33% of them found a single time. The ten top clones hold 0.25% to 0.3% of the sample.

Every donor was a healthy Caucasian. Study-wide conclusions, independent of this receptor: A weaker excess of twin sharing was found in beta out-of-frame sequences because the signal-to-noise ratio was lowered by fewer shared sequences. Fewer insertions were carried by abundant cord blood beta clonotypes, a similar but weaker trend appeared in young adult naive repertoires, and no such trend appeared in memory repertoires. Out-of-frame TCR alpha sharing in monozygotic twins was systematically underestimated by recombination models, whereas sharing between unrelated individuals was in agreement with the recombination models. Because the same donors could not be followed over many years, the conclusions depended on cross-sectional statistical analysis. Compared with coincidental sharing between unrelated individuals, an excess of low generation-probability sequences was observed among out-of-frame TCR alpha sequences shared between twins. Invariant T cells such as MAIT and iNKT could partly confound zero-insertion analyses, though diverse VJ usage argued against this for most clonotypes.

This clonotype came up a few times. This receptor's antigen is unknown. No much larger clonotype is one base removed from it; base qualities were not supplied. The TCR originated in a newborn girl in good health. The rearrangement joined TRBV6-5 to TRBJ2-1, with an unclear D gene assignment. The sequencing input was cord blood. The DNA sequence is given as TGTGCCAGCAGTTACCTCTGGAGCTCCTACAATGAGCAGTTCTTC. Its coded protein is CASSYLWSSYNEQFF.